The T cell receptor (beta chain) described here comes from a study of STAT5B mutations in CD4+ large granular lymphocyte leukemia. Study-wide points: Without HLA matching, higher CD4+ than CD8+ T-LGLL clonality could reflect small sample size. CD4-sorted patient repertoires seemed more clonal than healthy CD4+ repertoires. No patients shared main leukemic clonotypes, though approximately 26% appeared at low frequency elsewhere.

With regard to this clone: Its matching antigen is unknown.

The CDR3 length is 16 residues. V was pared by 6 bases and J by 1 base, with 10 bases of the junction left unmatched. Looked up from germline, CDR1 is MNHNY and CDR2 is SVGAGI (reference sequence). Buffy coats from healthy blood donors served as controls. Generated by immunoSEQ multiplex PCR, the TCRdb table keeps only in-frame clones and is missing some. The table includes 30,000 to 35,000 clones, about 90% detected once. Sequenced: CD4+ T cells from blood buffy coats. The TCR sequence derives from a human donor in good health. The chain couples TRBV6-6 to TRBJ1-1; 8 nucleotides align to TRBD1. CDR3: CASSYTSDRANTEAFF. The CDR3 nucleotides are TGTGCCAGCAGCTACACCTCGGACAGGGCGAACACTGAAGCTTTCTTT.